The T cell receptor beta chain described here comes from a study of vaccination effects on CD4 cells after COVID-19. On this clone: Its antigen is not identified.

V lost 1 base and J 7 bases, leaving 10 bases between the germline ends. This CDR3 spans 13 amino acids. Germline V gene lookup returns CDR1 LGHDT and CDR2 YNNKEL (reference sequence). CD4+ T cells specific for antigen were expanded with viral peptide pools by the ViraFEST assay before sequencing. Subsequent to a culture period of more than 9 days, CD4+ T cells were isolated. Each person got two doses of an mRNA SARS-CoV-2 vaccine, BNT162b2 or mRNA-1273. Libraries were prepared by immunoSEQ multiplex PCR; TCRdb keeps only in-frame clonotypes and omits some of them. The repertoire includes about 46,000 clones, over 60% of them detected once, and around 16% sits in the top ten.

Here the sequenced sample was CD4+ T cells from PBMCs cultured with HCoV-OC43 spike peptides, taken after COVID-19 vaccination. The subset denotes: HCoV-OC43 spike overlapping peptide pool stimulation. The TCR sequence derives from a human donor who received a COVID-19 vaccine. The chain has TRBV3-1 (or the pseudogene TRBV3-2) and TRBJ2-5, with D hard to call. CDR3 in amino acids: CASSQGGVGTQYF. The CDR3 DNA sequence: TGTGCCAGCAGCCAAGGAGGTGTAGGGACCCAGTACTTC.